The 22 T cell receptor beta chains presented below share a single source sample, sequenced in a study of OX40 agonist ivuxolimab in advanced cancers. The data were produced by immunoSEQ multiplex PCR, yet TCRdb's version contains in-frame clones alone and is incomplete. The sample holds 75,000 to 80,000 clones, 84% seen once. This sample comprised CD4+ or CD8+ T cells sorted from blood, obtained in a trial of the OX40 agonist ivuxolimab. The receptors here all came from an adult with an advanced solid tumor such as melanoma, head and neck, liver or kidney cancer.

The chain couples TRBV11-2 to TRBJ2-7; D not resolved. The CDR3 runs 11 residues. V dropped 0 bases and J dropped 5 bases, with 2 bases sitting between them. Germline V gene data show CDR1 as SGHAT and CDR2 as FQNNGV. CDR3 loop: CASSLDHEQYF. The CDR3 nucleotides are TGTGCCAGCAGCTTAGATCACGAGCAGTACTTC. The full variable domain, in which reference TRBV11-2 and TRBJ2-7 provide the parts outside the CDR3, is EAGVAQSPRYKIIEKRQSVAFWCNPISGHATLYWYQQILGQGPKLLIQFQNNGVVDDSQLPKDRFSAERLKGVDSTLKIQPAKLEDSAVYLCASSLDHEQYFGPGTRLTVT.

The rearrangement links TRBV9 to TRBJ2-2, with no clear D. The CDR3 is made up of 14 amino acids. Deletions cut 0 bases from V and 6 bases from J, with 9 bases between. Germline lookup yields CDR1 SGDLS and CDR2 YYNGEE. CDR3 amino acids: CASSVGGLAGELFF. The CDR3 nucleotides read TGTGCCAGCAGCGTAGGAGGATTGGCCGGGGAGCTGTTTTTT.

The gene calls are TRBV7-9 and TRBJ2-1, with 7 nucleotides matching TRBD2. Germline loops: CDR1 SEHNR, CDR2 FQNEAQ (reference sequence). Trimming at V came to 7 bases and at J to 4 bases, leaving 16 bases not matched to a gene. CDR3 length: 17 residues. CDR3 bases: TGTGCCAGCATCCTCGCCCCCCAGCGGGATTCTTACAATGAGCAGTTCTTC. It encodes CASILAPQRDSYNEQFF.

This rearrangement joins TRBV2 to TRBJ2-3; maybe TRBD2 (5 bases). The CDR3 totals 15 residues. The ends were cut back, 1 base at V and 4 bases at J, with 12 bases in the middle. Per germline, CDR1 SNHLY and CDR2 FYNNEI. The CDR3 region has the DNA TGTGCCAGCAGTGAAGTTGCTAGCTTGGCAGATACGCAGTATTTT. Translated: CASSEVASLADTQYF.

This clone was found a few times. The chain has TRBV14 and TRBJ1-5, with D uncertain. Trimming left V 5 bases short and J 5 bases short, with 10 bases between. Germline lookup yields CDR1 SGHDN and CDR2 FVKESK. The CDR3 runs to 13 residues. The CDR3 nucleotides read TGTGCCAGCAGCGAACAGAGTTATCAGCCCCAGCATTTT. Its translation: CASSEQSYQPQHF.

The chain combines TRBV5-1 with TRBJ2-3; TRBD1 is a possible D gene (6 bases). Germline V CDR1 and CDR2: SGHRS, YFSETQ. The CDR3 has 14 residues. Trimming left V 0 bases short and J 1 base short, with 6 bases between. Here the CDR3 DNA reads TGCGCCAGCAGCTTGGCAGGGGGCACAGATACGCAGTATTTT. Its translation: CASSLAGGTDTQYF.

V usage is TRBV27 and J usage is TRBJ2-7, with 7 nucleotides matching TRBD1. This CDR3 region has 15 residues. Germline CDR1 is MNHEY and CDR2 is SMNVEV (reference sequence). V shed 2 bases and J 4 bases; nucleotides not matched to a gene: 8. CDR3 protein: CASSLKGALIYEQYF. CDR3 DNA: TGTGCCAGCAGTTTAAAGGGGGCGCTTATTTACGAGCAGTACTTC.

The V and J genes are TRBV5-4 and TRBJ2-5, with D perhaps being TRBD1 or TRBD2 (6 bases each). Germline V CDR1 and CDR2: SGHNT, YYREEE (reference sequence). V lost 0 bases to trimming and J lost 1 base, with 10 bases between them. The CDR3 covers 15 residues. CDR3 in amino acids: CASSLARGVQETQYF. The CDR3 DNA sequence: TGTGCCAGCAGCTTGGCGAGGGGGGTCCAAGAGACCCAGTACTTC. Complete variable domain (other parts from reference TRBV5-4 and TRBJ2-5): ETGVTQSPTHLIKTRGQQVTLRCSSQSGHNTVSWYQQALGQGPQFIFQYYREEENGRGNFPPRFSGLQFPNYSSELNVNALELDDSALYLCASSLARGVQETQYFGPGTRLLVL.

The genes are TRBV2 and TRBJ1-1; 11 positions match TRBD1. Trimming at V came to 8 bases and at J to 1 base, leaving 12 bases not matched to a gene. The V gene's germline CDR1 is SNHLY and CDR2 FYNNEI. The CDR3 totals 17 residues. In DNA, the CDR3 is TGTGCCAGCGGGCTGATACGGACAGGGGGCTCGAACACTGAAGCTTTCTTT. Its translation: CASGLIRTGGSNTEAFF.

The V call is TRBV27, the J call TRBJ2-1; the D gene could be TRBD1 or TRBD2 (5 bases each). The germline gives CDR1 MNHEY, CDR2 SMNVEV (reference sequence). The CDR3 totals 16 residues. Trimming removed 4 bases at V and 5 bases at J, with 18 bases between. CDR3 sequence: CASSSFGGAAHNEQFF. The CDR3 DNA sequence: TGTGCCAGCAGTTCCTTTGGGGGAGCCGCCCACAATGAGCAGTTCTTC.

The CDR3 is CASSLVTGRASALSSNEKLFF. CDR3 coding DNA: TGTGCCAGCAGCTTAGTAACAGGGAGGGCCAGCGCGCTGAGCTCTAATGAAAAACTGTTTTTT. The chain joins TRBV7-6 to TRBJ1-4; a weak D match, TRBD1 (6 bases). V gave up 1 base and J gave up 3 bases, with 27 bases separating them. CDR3 length equals 21 residues. From germline, CDR1 is SGHVS and CDR2 FNYEAQ.

The table lists this clone with a few counts. This sequence joins TRBV7-2 and TRBJ2-1; 13 bases map to TRBD2. The CDR3 totals 18 residues. V was pared by 1 base and J by 7 bases, with 10 bases of the junction left unmatched. Germline V gene sequence: CDR1 SGHTA, CDR2 FQGNSA. The CDR3 region is CASSLGTSGRARRNEQFF. The CDR3 DNA reads as TGTGCCAGCAGCTTAGGTACTAGCGGGAGGGCCCGCCGGAATGAGCAGTTCTTC.

This chain connects TRBV5-1 to TRBJ2-6, with D perhaps matching TRBD2 (7 bases). From germline, CDR1 is SGHRS and CDR2 YFSETQ. The CDR3 is 18 amino acids. The V and J ends lost 1 base and 2 bases respectively, with 16 bases between them. CDR3 sequence (DNA): TGCGCCAGCAGCTTGCGGGGGGCGACTTCTCCTGGGGCCAACGTCCTGACTTTC. Protein product: CASSLRGATSPGANVLTF.

Points on this clone: Other DNA sequences in this sample translate to the same CDR3. The rearrangement uses TRBV7-3 and TRBJ2-3; 10 nucleotides line up with TRBD2. This CDR3 is 16 amino acids long. V trimming: 2 bases; J trimming: 6 bases; junction bases outside the gene matches: 8. Germline V CDR1 and CDR2: SGHTA, FQGTGA. CDR3 protein: CASSLSASGRTDTQYF. The DNA of the CDR3 is TGTGCCAGCAGCTTATCGGCTAGCGGGAGAACGGATACGCAGTATTTT.

This clone was picked up a small number of times. This chain joins TRBV2 and TRBJ1-5; D possibly corresponds to TRBD1 (5 bases). The germline V gene has CDR1 SNHLY and CDR2 FYNNEI. There are 14 residues in the CDR3. The V and J ends lost 6 bases and 6 bases respectively, with 15 bases between them. The CDR3 DNA reads TGTGCCAGCAGGCCGGAAAGGGGCAGTCAGCCCCAGCATTTT. This codes for CASRPERGSQPQHF.

The chain is built from TRBV7-9 and TRBJ1-1; a possible D gene is TRBD1 (6 bases). The CDR3 runs to 14 residues. Germline CDR1 is SEHNR and CDR2 is FQNEAQ (reference sequence). The V and J ends lost 3 bases and 0 bases respectively, with 8 bases between them. Here the CDR3 DNA reads TGTGCCAGCAGCTTTGGGACAATGAACACTGAAGCTTTCTTT. It yields the protein CASSFGTMNTEAFF.

The rearrangement joins TRBV10-3 to TRBJ2-3; 9 nucleotides line up with TRBD2. Germline V gene data show CDR1 as ENHRY and CDR2 as SYGVKD. The CDR3 is made up of 15 amino acids. V lost 4 bases to trimming and J lost 4 bases; unmatched junction nucleotides: 6. CDR3 nucleotides: TGTGCCATCAGTGCGTTGGCTAGCGGGGCAGATACGCAGTATTTT. This codes for CAISALASGADTQYF.

The V call is TRBV15, the J call TRBJ2-3, with D possibly being TRBD2 (6 bases). Germline V gene lookup returns CDR1 LNHNV and CDR2 YYDKDF (reference sequence). This CDR3 region has 14 residues. The ends were cut back, 8 bases at V and 0 bases at J, with 12 bases in the middle. The CDR3 DNA reads TGTGCCACCCAAGCGGGCGCTAGCACAGATACGCAGTATTTT. This gives the protein CATQAGASTDTQYF.

The rearrangement uses TRBV2 and TRBJ2-7; 8 positions agree with TRBD1. CDR3 size: 12 residues. V lost 6 bases and J lost 2; bases outside the gene matches: 0. Germline-derived CDR1 and CDR2 are SNHLY and FYNNEI. CDR3 amino acids: CASRGQAYEQYF. DNA of the CDR3: TGTGCCAGCAGGGGACAGGCCTACGAGCAGTACTTC.

This clone has just a few counts. This chain joins TRBV19 and TRBJ1-3; 8 nucleotides agree with TRBD1. The V segment lost 3 bases and the J segment 4 bases; nucleotides outside the gene matches: 5. The CDR3 runs to 15 residues. CDR1 LNHDA and CDR2 SQIVND come from the germline V gene (reference sequence). CDR3 sequence: CASSIQGAKGNTIYF. DNA for the CDR3: TGTGCCAGTAGTATCCAGGGGGCTAAAGGAAACACCATATATTTT.

The CDR3 DNA sequence: TGTGCCATCAGTGTGAACGGAGACTCCTACGAGCAGTACTTC. It codes for CAISVNGDSYEQYF. The chain uses TRBV10-3 and TRBJ2-7; D unresolved. The V gene's germline CDR1 is ENHRY and CDR2 SYGVKD. V lost 4 bases and J 0 bases, leaving 10 bases between the germline ends. There are 14 residues in the CDR3.

This chain connects TRBV6-1 to TRBJ2-7; 11 nucleotides agree with TRBD1. V shed 4 bases and J 3 bases; nucleotides not matched to a gene: 2. The CDR3 loop spans 14 amino acids. Germline V CDR1 and CDR2: MNHNS, SASEGT. CDR3 coding DNA: TGTGCCAGCAGTGCCGGGACAGGGGGCTACGAGCAGTACTTC. It yields the protein CASSAGTGGYEQYF.